The 32 T cell receptor beta chains below all came from one sample that was sequenced in a study of T cells after yellow fever vaccination. One entry per CDR3 protein results from TCRdb running MiXCR on the 5' RACE reads. The profile shows over 110,000 distinct CDR3 sequences, roughly 8% of them singletons. The starting material was CD4+ T cells sorted from PBMCs, obtained 5 days after the yellow fever booster vaccination. These receptors all stem from a man aged 25-45 years who received the YFV17D yellow fever vaccine.

This chain joins TRBV11-2 and TRBJ2-7, with D perhaps TRBD2 (5 bases). The germline gives CDR1 SGHAT, CDR2 FQNNGV. Trimming shortened V by 2 bases and J by 2 bases, and 7 bases separated the two germline ends. CDR3 length: 13 residues. The CDR3 sequence: CASSLMRAYEQYF. The CDR3 DNA sequence: TGTGCCAGCAGCTTAATGCGGGCCTACGAGCAGTACTTC.

This clonotype has ten or more counts. V usage is TRBV6-2 or TRBV6-3 and J usage is TRBJ2-6; D is unclear. The V and J ends lost 6 bases and 2 bases respectively, with 8 bases between them. This CDR3 is built from 14 residues. The germline gives CDR1 MNHEY, CDR2 SVGEGT. CDR3 DNA: TGTGCCAGCAGCATCTGGGCTGGGGCCAACGTCCTGACTTTC. It encodes CASSIWAGANVLTF.

This clonotype was seen at least ten times. J is TRBJ2-7 and V is TRBV13; D gene uncertain. Germline CDR1 PRHDT, CDR2 FYEKMQ (reference sequence). Trimming pared 2 bases from V and 2 bases from J, leaving 7 bases between. CDR3 length: 13 residues. The CDR3 here is CASSLKGTYEQYF. In nucleotides, the CDR3 is TGTGCCAGCAGCTTAAAGGGCACCTACGAGCAGTACTTC.

This rearrangement joins TRBV4-2 to TRBJ2-7; D call uncertain. The CDR3 has 13 amino acids. From germline, CDR1 is LGHNA and CDR2 YNFKEQ. V shed 4 bases and J shed 3 bases, with 10 bases lying between them. CDR3 protein: CASSPGLHYEQYF. CDR3 nucleotides: TGTGCCAGCAGCCCCGGGCTCCACTACGAGCAGTACTTC.

This clonotype was counted only a few times. The V and J genes are TRBV19 and TRBJ1-2; D is undetermined. V lost 3 bases, J lost 6 bases, and 11 bases lay in between. The CDR3 contains 13 residues. Germline V CDR1 and CDR2: LNHDA, SQIVND (reference sequence). The CDR3 sequence: CASSIWSADGYTF. CDR3 nucleotides: TGTGCCAGTAGTATCTGGTCAGCCGATGGCTACACCTTC.

Ten or more counts support this clonotype. The CDR3 loop reads CSAREGSGRYEQYF. In DNA, the CDR3 is TGCAGTGCTAGAGAGGGTAGCGGGAGGTACGAGCAGTACTTC. This chain uses TRBV20-1 with TRBJ2-7; 10 bases agree with TRBD2. Germline V gene sequence: CDR1 DFQATT, CDR2 SNEGSKA (reference sequence). The junction had 3 bases not matched to a gene; V was cut back by 0 bases and J by 4 bases. The CDR3 sequence is 14 residues long.

This clonotype was observed many times. This chain uses TRBV5-1 with TRBJ2-3; 9 bases line up with TRBD2. The V and J ends lost 3 bases and 0 bases, in that order; junction bases with no gene match: 11. The CDR3 spans 18 residues. The germline CDR1 and CDR2 sequences are SGHRS and YFSETQ. CDR3 amino acids: CASSSSGRSQSSTDTQYF. The DNA for the CDR3 is TGCGCCAGCAGCTCAAGCGGGAGGTCCCAATCTAGCACAGATACGCAGTATTTT. The full variable domain, with the rest looked up from reference TRBV5-1 and TRBJ2-3, is KAGVTQTPRYLIKTRGQQVTLSCSPISGHRSVSWYQQTPGQGLQFLFEYFSETQRNKGNFPGRFSGRQFSNSRSEMNVSTLELGDSALYLCASSSSGRSQSSTDTQYFGPGTRLTVL.

The CDR3 DNA sequence: TGTGCCAGCAGTAAGGGCGGAAGCACAGATACGCAGTATTTT. It specifies CASSKGGSTDTQYF. This sequence joins TRBV28 and TRBJ2-3; D is unresolved. The CDR3 has 14 residues. CDR1 is MDHEN and CDR2 is SYDVKM in the germline V gene. The V gene lost 5 bases and the J gene lost 0 bases, with 9 bases spanning the gap.

This clonotype appeared many times. V is TRBV20-1 and J is TRBJ2-1; 8 bases map to TRBD2. The V gene end was trimmed by 4 bases and the J gene end by 3 bases; junction bases not matched to a gene: 8. The germline gives CDR1 DFQATT, CDR2 SNEGSKA (reference sequence). The CDR3 is 15 residues long. The CDR3 nucleotides read TGCAGTGCTAATTACGGGAGGGCCGTCTACAATGAGCAGTTCTTC. Amino acids: CSANYGRAVYNEQFF.

In this sample, this clonotype turned up many times. V gene TRBV20-1 combines with J gene TRBJ2-7; TRBD2 agrees at 8 bases. V lost 6 bases to trimming and J lost 3 bases; unmatched junction nucleotides: 10. This CDR3 spans 14 amino acids. Germline assignment: CDR1 DFQATT and CDR2 SNEGSKA (reference sequence). The CDR3 region has the DNA TGCAGTGCGTCACGGGCTAGCGGGTTCTACGAGCAGTACTTC. Translation gives CSASRASGFYEQYF.

This clonotype has at least ten counts. V gene TRBV12-3 or TRBV12-4 combines with J gene TRBJ2-1; 8 bases fit TRBD2. Germline trimming cut 3 bases from V and 4 bases from J; bases unmatched to any gene: 8. The CDR3 length is 16 residues. CDR3: CASSFSRSGGYNEQFF. CDR3 coding DNA: TGTGCCAGCAGTTTTTCCAGGAGCGGGGGATACAATGAGCAGTTCTTC.

This clonotype was seen repeatedly, ten times or more. The chain recombines TRBV12-3 or TRBV12-4 with TRBJ2-7, with 9 nucleotides matching TRBD2. V dropped 5 bases and J dropped 0; count of bases not matched to a gene: 5. The CDR3 runs 15 residues. The CDR3 here is CASSRSGGSSYEQYF. CDR3 nucleotides: TGTGCCAGCAGTAGGAGCGGGGGGAGCTCCTACGAGCAGTACTTC.

This clonotype came up many times. The chain employs TRBV6-1 and TRBJ2-1; 12 bases match TRBD2. V lost 5 bases to trimming and J lost 15 bases; unmatched junction nucleotides: 8. The CDR3 loop spans 13 amino acids. CDR1 and CDR2 from the germline V gene are MNHNS and SASEGT. The CDR3 DNA is TGTGCCAGCAGTCCCCGGACTAGCGGGATGGTGTTCTTC. It is translated as CASSPRTSGMVFF.

This clonotype turned up a few times. The junction departs from the called germline gene at one end, perhaps through a read error. The chain couples TRBV3-1 to TRBJ2-7; TRBD1 matches 9 bases. CDR1 is LGHDT and CDR2 is YNNKEL in the germline V gene (reference sequence). This CDR3 is built from 15 residues. CDR3 in amino acids: CACSQAYRGRYEQYF. DNA of the CDR3: TGTGCCTGCAGCCAAGCCTACAGGGGGCGATACGAGCAGTACTTC.

This clonotype was found many times. The V and J genes are TRBV7-3 and TRBJ2-1; perhaps TRBD2 as D (6 bases). In germline, CDR1 is SGHTA, CDR2 FQGTGA. Trimming pared 5 bases from V and 9 bases from J, leaving 14 bases between. The CDR3 covers 13 residues. The CDR3 reads CASSPRLEGEQFF. CDR3 nucleotide sequence: TGTGCCAGCAGCCCCCGACTAGAGGGTGAGCAGTTCTTC. The full variable domain, completed using reference TRBV7-3 and TRBJ2-1, is GAGVSQTPSNKVTEKGKYVELRCDPISGHTALYWYRQSLGQGPEFLIYFQGTGAADDSGLPNDRFFAVRPEGSVSTLKIQRTERGDSAVYLCASSPRLEGEQFFGPGTRLTVL.

The rearrangement joins TRBV19 to TRBJ2-5; 12 bases map to TRBD2. The CDR3 covers 13 residues. Germline V gives CDR1 LNHDA, CDR2 SQIVND (reference sequence). After removal of 8 bases from V and 4 bases from J, the junction contained 2 bases not matched to a gene. The CDR3 DNA is TGTGCCAGTTCGACTAGCGGGAGAGAGACCCAGTACTTC. Its translation is CASSTSGRETQYF.

The V and J genes are TRBV5-1 and TRBJ2-5; 8 nucleotides line up with TRBD1. This CDR3 contains 16 residues. V trimming: 0 bases; J trimming: 2 bases; junction bases outside the gene matches: 6. CDR1 is SGHRS and CDR2 is YFSETQ in the germline V gene. The CDR3 loop is CASSLGGNRGQETQYF. CDR3 in DNA: TGCGCCAGCAGCTTGGGGGGAAACAGGGGGCAAGAGACCCAGTACTTC.

In this sample, this clonotype turned up many times. The chain has TRBV18 and TRBJ2-3, with D possibly being TRBD2 (6 bases). Per the germline V gene, CDR1 is KGHSH and CDR2 is LQKENI. With 3 bases removed from V and 4 bases from J, the gap between germline ends came to 8 bases. The CDR3 sequence is 13 residues long. Written as DNA, the CDR3 is TGTGCCAGCTCACCCGTAGCGGCAGATACGCAGTATTTT. The encoded protein is CASSPVAADTQYF. Filled out from reference TRBV18 and TRBJ2-3, the complete variable domain reads NAGVMQNPRHLVRRRGQEARLRCSPMKGHSHVYWYRQLPEEGLKFMVYLQKENIIDESGMPKERFSAEFPKEGPSILRIQQVVRGDSAAYFCASSPVAADTQYFGPGTRLTVL.

This clonotype has a count of ten or more. The rearrangement joins TRBV11-2 to TRBJ1-1, with D perhaps matching TRBD1 (5 bases). In germline, CDR1 is SGHAT, CDR2 FQNNGV. The length of the CDR3 is 15 residues. Trimming took off 4 bases at V and 3 bases at J, with 15 bases between the two ends. CDR3 sequence reads: CASSSLGLSDTEAFF. The CDR3 nucleotides read TGTGCCAGCAGCTCCTTGGGACTAAGTGACACTGAAGCTTTCTTT.

The chain uses TRBV7-2 and TRBJ2-7; 9 bases are a match to TRBD2. Germline V gene data show CDR1 as SGHTA and CDR2 as FQGNSA. CDR3 size: 15 residues. The junction had 5 bases not matched to a gene; V was cut back by 4 bases and J by 1 base. The CDR3 here is CASSSYTSGSYEQYF. The CDR3, as DNA: TGTGCCAGCAGCTCCTACACTAGCGGGTCCTACGAGCAGTACTTC.

The table lists this clonotype with many counts. The gene calls are TRBV7-2 and TRBJ2-7; the D gene is possibly TRBD2 (6 bases). The ends were cut back, 5 bases at V and 0 bases at J, with 14 bases in the middle. The CDR3 spans 15 residues. Germline CDR1 and CDR2: SGHTA and FQGNSA. CDR3: CASSLLGDFSYEQYF. The CDR3 DNA sequence: TGTGCCAGCAGCCTGTTGGGGGACTTCTCCTACGAGCAGTACTTC.

Points on this clonotype: This may be a read error: a much more frequent sequence differs by one nucleotide. The chain links TRBV18 to TRBJ2-5, with D uncertain. V shed 1 base and J shed 5 bases, with 5 bases lying between them. CDR3 size: 12 residues. CDR1 is KGHSH and CDR2 is LQKENI in the germline V gene. CDR3 sequence reads: CASSPLNETQYF. In nucleotides, the CDR3 is TGTGCCAGCTCACCACTCAACGAGACCCAGTACTTC.

This clonotype came up many times. The chain recombines TRBV20-1 with TRBJ2-1; 8 bases are a match to TRBD2. V shed 2 bases and J 2 bases; nucleotides not matched to a gene: 5. The CDR3 is 15 amino acids. The V gene's germline CDR1 is DFQATT and CDR2 SNEGSKA (reference sequence). The CDR3 is CSARTSGTAYNEQFF. CDR3 DNA sequence: TGCAGTGCTAGAACTAGCGGAACAGCCTACAATGAGCAGTTCTTC.

The V and J genes are TRBV7-2 and TRBJ2-7; D is unclear. CDR3 length: 14 amino acids. Per germline, CDR1 SGHTA and CDR2 FQGNSA. V was shortened by 1 base and J by 2 bases, with 9 bases between the two germline ends. The CDR3 region is CASSLGGFTYEQYF. Here the CDR3 DNA reads TGTGCCAGCAGCTTAGGTGGGTTCACCTACGAGCAGTACTTC.

This clonotype has ten or more counts. The chain has TRBV5-1 and TRBJ2-1, with 8 bases that match TRBD1. The V segment lost 0 bases and the J segment 9 bases; nucleotides outside the gene matches: 8. This CDR3 has 15 amino acids. Germline V lookup: CDR1 SGHRS, CDR2 YFSETQ. CDR3 in amino acids: CASSLEGTGGSEQFF. CDR3 nucleotides: TGCGCCAGCAGCTTGGAAGGGACAGGTGGGAGTGAGCAGTTCTTC. Using reference TRBV5-1 and TRBJ2-1 for the parts outside the CDR3, the full variable domain is KAGVTQTPRYLIKTRGQQVTLSCSPISGHRSVSWYQQTPGQGLQFLFEYFSETQRNKGNFPGRFSGRQFSNSRSEMNVSTLELGDSALYLCASSLEGTGGSEQFFGPGTRLTVL.

Many counts were recorded for this clonotype. This chain uses TRBV9 with TRBJ2-1; no definite D call. The ends were cut back, 3 bases at V and 8 bases at J, with 15 bases in the middle. The CDR3 sequence is 14 residues long. Germline V lookup: CDR1 SGDLS, CDR2 YYNGEE. The CDR3: CASSATLELDEQFF. In DNA form, the CDR3 reads TGTGCCAGCAGCGCTACCCTTGAACTCGATGAGCAGTTCTTC.

This clonotype was seen repeatedly, ten times or more. The chain has TRBV7-2 and TRBJ2-3; 7 bases agree with TRBD1. The germline V gene encodes CDR1 SGHTA and CDR2 FQGNSA. V was pared by 5 bases and J by 1 base, with 9 bases of the junction left unmatched. The CDR3 is 16 amino acids. The CDR3 here is CASSRTGVKRTDTQYF. The DNA for the CDR3 is TGTGCCAGCAGCAGAACAGGGGTAAAGCGCACAGATACGCAGTATTTT.

At least ten counts were recorded for this clonotype. The CDR3 region has the DNA TGTGCCACCAGTGATTCAACTAGCGGGAGGCTCTACGAGCAGTACTTC. It is translated as CATSDSTSGRLYEQYF. V and J are TRBV24-1 and TRBJ2-7, with 12 bases lining up with TRBD2. The germline V gene has CDR1 KGHDR and CDR2 SFDVKD. Trimming removed 2 bases from V and 3 bases from J; junction bases left unmatched: 4. The CDR3 extends over 16 amino acids.

Only a few counts were recorded for this clonotype. The rearrangement uses TRBV20-1 and TRBJ2-5; TRBD2 matches 9 bases. Losses at the gene ends were 3 bases for V and 5 bases for J; bases not matched to a gene: 10. The germline V gene has CDR1 DFQATT and CDR2 SNEGSKA (reference sequence). There are 15 residues in the CDR3. CDR3 DNA: TGCAGTGCTAGGTCCCCTAGCGGGAATGGGGAGACCCAGTACTTC. Translated: CSARSPSGNGETQYF.

This clonotype was recorded many times. The chain links TRBV11-2 to TRBJ2-5; 7 positions match TRBD1. Trimming took 3 bases from V and 3 from J; bases not matched to a gene: 10. The germline gives CDR1 SGHAT, CDR2 FQNNGV. The CDR3 length is 16 residues. In DNA form, the CDR3 reads TGTGCCAGCAGCTTCAGGGGGTCTGTGGTAGAAGAGACCCAGTACTTC. This sequence encodes CASSFRGSVVEETQYF.

This clonotype was recorded a few times. J is TRBJ1-6 and V is TRBV20-1; D gene unclear. The CDR3 is 13 amino acids. V lost 6 bases to trimming and J lost 10 bases, with 16 bases between them. Per germline, CDR1 DFQATT and CDR2 SNEGSKA (reference sequence). Here the CDR3 DNA reads TGCAGTGCCGGGGTGGGGAAAGGGTCACCCCTCCACTTT. This encodes CSAGVGKGSPLHF.

This clonotype was found many times. DNA for the CDR3: TGTGCCAGCAGCTCCAGAGCGGGATCGGATACGCAGTATTTT. Encoded protein: CASSSRAGSDTQYF. The V gene is TRBV7-2, the J gene TRBJ2-3; 7 bases align to TRBD2. The J segment lost 6 bases and the V segment lost 4 bases, leaving 7 bases of the junction unmatched. There are 14 residues in the CDR3. Per the germline V gene, CDR1 is SGHTA and CDR2 is FQGNSA.